This T cell receptor beta chain was identified in a study of regulatory T cells in long-lasting Graves disease. General study points: Persistent Graves' disease cases displayed lower TCR diversity than newly diagnosed ones.

With respect to this clonotype: What it recognizes is unknown.

With 8 bases removed from V and 8 bases from J, the gap between germline ends came to 7 bases. This CDR3 has 10 residues. Germline lookup yields CDR1 WSHSY and CDR2 SAAADI. Specified time point: newly diagnosed GD, antithyroid drugs for less than 3 months. PBMC RNA served as the TCR library source. Investigators prepared the TCR beta libraries by applying iRepertoire HTBI primers and Arm-PCR of CDR3 regions. In TCRdb, the multiplex PCR reads were re-called with MiXCR into one record per CDR3 protein. The sample includes roughly 410,000 distinct CDR3 sequences, about 15% of them seen just once. This sample also appeared in a second study, on T cells in Graves' hyperthyroidism and ophthalmopathy. As that report states: RT-PCR in the first round (using the HTBI primer set) targeted the TCR CDR3.

V usage is TRBV10-2 and J usage is TRBJ2-1; D is possibly TRBD1 (5 bases). The receptor was isolated from a woman aged 40-49 years with Graves disease. The specimen comprised peripheral blood mononuclear cells (PBMCs), sampled at new diagnosis, from a patient treated with antithyroid drugs. CDR3 in DNA: TGCGCCAGCGGGGCGGATGAGCAGTTCTTC. Residues: CASGADEQFF.